These 26 T cell receptor beta chains originate from one sample sequenced in a study of post-analysis software for immune sequencing data. Prepared libraries of TCR beta cDNA carried unique molecular identifiers. A single record per CDR3 protein comes from TCRdb applying MiXCR to the PCR reads. The profile shows approximately 730,000 distinct CDR3 sequences, 46% of them singletons. Their antigens are not known. Study-level findings and limits: Roughly five TRBV segments were more frequent in patients than controls; TRBV5-6, TRBV5-1 and TRBV20-1 belonged to this group.

Sequencing was done on a sample of blood. Receptors were obtained from a girl aged 10 to 17 with multiple sclerosis.

The V and J genes are TRBV4-2 and TRBJ2-3; 8 positions agree with TRBD2. The CDR3 contains 16 residues. Looked up from germline, CDR1 is LGHNA and CDR2 is YNFKEQ. Trimming removed 2 bases from V and 2 bases from J; junction bases left unmatched: 6. This chain's CDR3 is CASSQWSGSYTDTQYF. DNA of the CDR3: TGTGCCAGCAGCCAATGGAGCGGGAGTTACACAGATACGCAGTATTTT.

This clonotype was seen a handful of times. V usage is TRBV2 and J usage is TRBJ2-4; TRBD1 is a possible D gene (6 bases). V was clipped by 6 bases and J by 0 bases, with 15 bases between them. CDR1 is SNHLY, CDR2 FYNNEI, per germline. The CDR3 length is 16 residues. The CDR3: CASSRTVLRAKNIQYF. The CDR3 DNA is TGTGCCAGCAGCCGGACAGTCCTAAGAGCCAAAAACATTCAGTACTTC.

This rearrangement joins TRBV20-1 to TRBJ2-7, with D perhaps TRBD2 (5 bases). V lost 7 bases, J lost 0 bases, and 10 bases lay in between. The germline V gene has CDR1 DFQATT and CDR2 SNEGSKA (reference sequence). The CDR3 consists of 12 residues. CDR3 nucleotides: TGCAGTGGGACTGTGAGCTCCTACGAGCAGTACTTC. As protein: CSGTVSSYEQYF.

V is TRBV19 and J is TRBJ2-3; perhaps TRBD2 as D (5 bases). Per germline, CDR1 LNHDA and CDR2 SQIVND (reference sequence). Trimming removed 3 bases from V and 2 bases from J, with 12 bases in between. This CDR3 has 15 residues. The CDR3 here is CASSIGGGVTDTQYF. CDR3 DNA: TGTGCCAGTAGTATCGGCGGAGGAGTCACAGATACGCAGTATTTT.

This clonotype appeared a few times. The CDR3, as DNA: TGTGCCAGCAGTTCCTGGACAGGCGCTAACTATGGCTACACCTTC. It translates to CASSSWTGANYGYTF. V usage is TRBV27 and J usage is TRBJ1-2; 7 nucleotides line up with TRBD1. This CDR3 contains 15 residues. Trimming cost V 4 bases and J 0 bases; bases outside gene matches: 5. Per germline, CDR1 MNHEY and CDR2 SMNVEV (reference sequence).

The rearrangement uses TRBV6-2 or TRBV6-3 and TRBJ2-4; tentatively, D is TRBD1 (6 bases). With 0 bases removed from V and 1 base from J, the gap between germline ends came to 10 bases. Germline values: CDR1 MNHEY, CDR2 SVGEGT. This CDR3 has 16 residues. The CDR3 bases are TGTGCCAGCAGTTACTCGGTGCAGGGGGCCAAAAACATTCAGTACTTC. Its translation: CASSYSVQGAKNIQYF.

Comment on this clonotype: The junction and the germline gene differ at one end; a read error may be behind it. The chain is built from TRBV5-5 and TRBJ2-5; a possible D gene is TRBD1 (7 bases). The CDR3 consists of 14 residues. The germline V gene has CDR1 SGHKS and CDR2 YYEKEE (reference sequence). CDR3 sequence: CANSIRQGGETQYF. For the CDR3, the DNA is TGTGCCAACAGCATAAGACAGGGAGGAGAGACCCAGTACTTC.

The chain recombines TRBV27 with TRBJ2-1; D might be TRBD2 (5 bases). V gave up 10 bases and J gave up 5 bases, with 15 bases separating them. This CDR3 spans 13 amino acids. Germline V gene lookup returns CDR1 MNHEY and CDR2 SMNVEV (reference sequence). The CDR3 coding sequence is TGTGCCACCTCACCCCGGGAACACAATGAGCAGTTCTTC. Translated: CATSPREHNEQFF.

The chain recombines TRBV29-1 with TRBJ1-2; 10 bases are a match to TRBD1. With V trimmed by 4 bases and J by 1 base, 3 bases remained unmatched. This CDR3 is 14 amino acids long. Per germline, CDR1 SQVTM and CDR2 ANQGSEA. The CDR3 region is CSVAGTGDNYGYTF. The CDR3 nucleotides are TGCAGCGTTGCCGGGACAGGGGATAACTATGGCTACACCTTC.

The V call is TRBV15, the J call TRBJ2-1, with unresolved D. This CDR3 has 13 amino acids. CDR1 is LNHNV, CDR2 YYDKDF, per germline (reference sequence). V lost 0 bases, J lost 13 bases, and 13 bases lay in between. The CDR3 DNA sequence: TGTGCCACCAGCAGAGATCATGCAGGCTCCCAGTTCTTC. Translation: CATSRDHAGSQFF.

The V and J genes are TRBV20-1 and TRBJ2-7; 8 positions match TRBD1. Germline V gives CDR1 DFQATT, CDR2 SNEGSKA (reference sequence). Losses at the gene ends were 3 bases for V and 0 bases for J; bases not matched to a gene: 16. The CDR3 totals 18 residues. The CDR3 loop is CSARWTGSPLLSSYEQYF. CDR3 DNA: TGCAGTGCTAGGTGGACAGGGTCCCCCCTCCTCAGCTCCTACGAGCAGTACTTC.

The CDR3 here is CASSPPWREGYNEQFF. In DNA form, the CDR3 reads TGTGCCAGCAGCCCCCCGTGGCGGGAGGGATACAATGAGCAGTTCTTC. This chain joins TRBV7-8 and TRBJ2-1; 9 nucleotides line up with TRBD2. CDR1 is SGHVS and CDR2 is FQNEAQ in the germline V gene. The CDR3 runs 16 residues. V trimming: 5 bases; J trimming: 4 bases; junction bases outside the gene matches: 9.

V is TRBV12-3 or TRBV12-4 and J is TRBJ2-1; D may be TRBD2 (5 bases). The V and J ends lost 1 base and 6 bases respectively, with 16 bases between them. There are 16 residues in the CDR3. CDR3 region: CASSLGASPGLNEQFF. CDR3 sequence (DNA): TGTGCCAGCAGTTTAGGGGCTAGCCCGGGCCTCAATGAGCAGTTCTTC.

CDR3 nucleotides: TGTGCCAGCAGTTTTTATAGCGGGAGCGAGCGTTATGAGCAGTTCTTC. Residues: CASSFYSGSERYEQFF. This chain connects TRBV12-3 or TRBV12-4 to TRBJ2-1; TRBD2 aligns across 9 bases. Trimming took 3 bases from V and 8 from J; bases not matched to a gene: 11. This CDR3 has 16 residues.

This clonotype was recorded a few times. In nucleotides, the CDR3 is TGCAGTGCTATGGGGACTAGCGGGAGGGGTTTCTACGAGCAGTACTTC. This gives the protein CSAMGTSGRGFYEQYF. This chain links TRBV20-1 with TRBJ2-5; 16 positions agree with TRBD2. The J call is doubtful: the DNA matches TRBJ2-7 better. Germline assignment: CDR1 DFQATT and CDR2 SNEGSKA (reference sequence). The CDR3 loop spans 16 amino acids.

This chain joins TRBV5-6 and TRBJ1-5; D is unresolved. Germline V gene sequence: CDR1 SGHDT, CDR2 YYEEEE. V lost 4 bases and J 0 bases, leaving 11 bases between the germline ends. This CDR3 region has 15 residues. The CDR3 sequence: CASSKTSNSNQPQHF. The CDR3 DNA is TGTGCCAGCAGCAAGACAAGCAATAGCAATCAGCCCCAGCATTTT.

The genes are TRBV5-1 and TRBJ2-3, with D unclear. Germline lookup yields CDR1 SGHRS and CDR2 YFSETQ. CDR3 size: 12 residues. Trimming removed 4 bases at V and 7 bases at J, with 10 bases between. The CDR3 sequence: CASSRDGHTQYF. CDR3 sequence (DNA): TGCGCCAGCAGCCGTGATGGCCATACGCAGTATTTT.

V gene TRBV20-1 combines with J gene TRBJ1-5; D is unclear. The V and J ends lost 7 bases and 1 base respectively, with 8 bases between them. The germline gives CDR1 DFQATT, CDR2 SNEGSKA (reference sequence). The CDR3 loop spans 12 amino acids. CDR3 in amino acids: CSVRWSNQPQHF. CDR3 nucleotide sequence: TGCAGTGTTCGGTGGAGCAATCAGCCCCAGCATTTT.

The chain has TRBV7-9 and TRBJ2-6, with no clear D. The CDR3 totals 18 residues. V was clipped by 0 bases and J by 1 base, with 13 bases between them. CDR1 is SEHNR and CDR2 is FQNEAQ in the germline V gene (reference sequence). CDR3 protein: CASSLAPHGYSGANVLTF. The CDR3 region has the DNA TGTGCCAGCAGCTTAGCTCCCCATGGATATTCTGGGGCCAACGTCCTGACTTTC.

V usage is TRBV12-3 or TRBV12-4 and J usage is TRBJ1-5, with 7 bases that match TRBD1. Trimming cost V 6 bases and J 9 bases; bases outside gene matches: 5. CDR3 length: 12 amino acids. CDR3 sequence: CASSTGVVPQHF. The CDR3 DNA follows: TGTGCCAGCAGCACAGGGGTGGTGCCCCAGCATTTT.

The gene calls are TRBV20-1 and TRBJ1-2; D gene unclear. This CDR3 is built from 11 residues. V lost 7 bases, J lost 5 bases, and 11 bases lay in between. Germline loops: CDR1 DFQATT, CDR2 SNEGSKA (reference sequence). DNA for the CDR3: TGCAGTGTCAGAGGGTCATATGGCTACACCTTC. It codes for CSVRGSYGYTF.

The genes are TRBV4-3 and TRBJ2-3; D is possibly TRBD2 (5 bases). Trimming removed 0 bases at V and 0 bases at J, with 13 bases between. Per germline, CDR1 LGHNA and CDR2 YSLEER. This CDR3 region has 17 residues. CDR3: CASSQDRGAESTDTQYF. The CDR3 DNA reads TGCGCCAGCAGCCAAGATCGGGGAGCGGAAAGCACAGATACGCAGTATTTT.

This chain joins TRBV20-1 and TRBJ2-3, with D maybe TRBD2 (6 bases). The CDR3 covers 16 residues. V was trimmed by 0 bases and J by 2 bases, leaving 15 bases between them. Germline CDR1 DFQATT, CDR2 SNEGSKA (reference sequence). CDR3 in DNA: TGCAGTGCTAGAGATCGTCGACGGGGGACCACAGATACGCAGTATTTT. Protein product: CSARDRRRGTTDTQYF.

This chain connects TRBV10-3 to TRBJ2-5; perhaps TRBD2 as D (5 bases). The CDR3 loop spans 14 amino acids. Trimming took 4 bases from V and 5 from J, leaving 14 bases between them. CDR1 is ENHRY, CDR2 SYGVKD, per germline. The CDR3 region is CAISGSGIGETQYF. CDR3 DNA sequence: TGTGCCATCAGTGGTTCGGGAATCGGTGAGACCCAGTACTTC.

The chain carries TRBV7-8 and TRBJ2-5; TRBD1 aligns across 9 bases. Germline trimming cut 5 bases from V and 5 bases from J; bases unmatched to any gene: 6. Per the germline V gene, CDR1 is SGHVS and CDR2 is FQNEAQ. The CDR3 loop spans 14 amino acids. The CDR3 here is CASSITGGRETQYF. The DNA for the CDR3 is TGTGCCAGCAGCATTACAGGGGGCAGGGAGACCCAGTACTTC.

V gene TRBV7-9 combines with J gene TRBJ1-1; no clear D. The CDR3 runs 14 residues. Trimming removed 6 bases from V and 0 bases from J, with 11 bases in between. CDR1 is SEHNR, CDR2 FQNEAQ, per germline (reference sequence). CDR3 sequence: CASRSVFLNTEAFF. The CDR3 bases are TGTGCCAGCAGGTCAGTCTTTTTGAACACTGAAGCTTTCTTT.